This T cell receptor (beta chain) was observed in a study of T cells in localized non-small cell lung cancer. Germline-derived CDR1 and CDR2 are LNHDA and SQIVND (reference sequence). The junction had 4 bases not matched to a gene; V was cut back by 6 bases and J by 5 bases. This CDR3 comprises 13 residues. Study-level points and caveats: In uninvolved adjacent lung, T cell clonality reached its highest value, exceeding tumor. For the top 100 tumor clones, a median roughly 53 also appeared in adjacent lung.

The table came from immunoSEQ multiplex PCR; TCRdb's copy has only in-frame clones and leaves some out. This sample carries some 1,600 clones, 21% of them seen once, and the ten largest clones take approximately 17%. Points on this clone: Its antigen is unknown.

V and J are TRBV19 and TRBJ2-5; 9 nucleotides line up with TRBD1. This TCR came from a woman aged 40-70 years with stage I lung adenocarcinoma. Sequences were derived from normal lung tissue next to the tumor, sampled before any cancer treatment. The CDR3 spells CASSGQGRETQYF. The CDR3 region has the DNA TGTGCCAGTAGCGGACAGGGGCGGGAGACCCAGTACTTC.